This T cell receptor (beta chain) was identified in a study of early T cells in non-severe SARS-CoV-2 infection. Study context: The sequenced material was bulk RNA from unsorted whole blood, and its chains were unpaired.

MiXCR, applied by TCRdb to the 5' RACE reads, yields one record per CDR3 protein. The sample comprises about 26,000 distinct CDR3 sequences, 4.5% to 5.5% of which are singletons, and approximately 4% rests with the top ten. This clonotype was counted a few times. V was pared by 8 bases and J by 5 bases, with 6 bases of the junction left unmatched. This CDR3 has 12 residues. The germline CDR1 and CDR2 sequences are SQVTM and ANQGSEA. J is TRBJ1-2 and V is TRBV29-1; 9 bases line up with TRBD1. The specimen was whole blood. The TCR sequence derives from an adult who was a healthcare worker with PCR-confirmed SARS-CoV-2 infection or an uninfected control (not recorded which). CDR3 nucleotide sequence: TGCAGCTCGGCTGGGACAGGGTATGGCTACACCTTC. Translated, it gives CSSAGTGYGYTF. The complete variable domain, with remaining parts taken from reference TRBV29-1 and TRBJ1-2, reads SAVISQKPSRDICQRGTSLTIQCQVDSQVTMMFWYRQQPGQSLTLIATANQGSEATYESGFVIDKFPISRPNLTFSTLTVSNMSPEDSSIYLCSSAGTGYGYTFGSGTRLTVV.